This T cell receptor beta chain was recorded in a study of OX40 agonist ivuxolimab in advanced cancers. Method: immunoSEQ multiplex PCR; TCRdb's copy keeps in-frame clones and lacks some. The sample holds almost 80,000 clones; approximately 84% are singletons and the top ten take roughly 0.44%. Details on this clone: Its antigen is unknown.

Study results and limitations: CD4+ and CD8+ T cells in blood underwent clonal expansion by week 6 at 0.1 to 3.0 mg/kg.

The sequencing here drew on CD4+ or CD8+ T cells sorted from blood, taken in a trial of the OX40 agonist ivuxolimab. This sequence originates from an adult with an advanced solid tumor such as melanoma, head and neck, liver or kidney cancer.

The CDR3 sequence is CASSFLRDSRNTGELFF. The CDR3, as DNA: TGTGCCAGCAGCTTTCTCCGGGACAGCCGGAACACCGGGGAGCTGTTTTTT. V usage is TRBV11-2 and J usage is TRBJ2-2; TRBD1 agrees at 7 bases. Looked up from germline, CDR1 is SGHAT and CDR2 is FQNNGV. The CDR3 is made up of 17 amino acids. The V and J ends lost 3 bases and 1 base, in that order; junction bases with no gene match: 8.